These 13 T cell receptor beta chains were sequenced from one sample in a study of neurological immune-mediated disorders. Each CDR3 protein is one row after TCRdb ran MiXCR on the 5' RACE reads. The sample has 70,000 or so distinct CDR3 sequences, 4% to 6% seen once; the top ten hold 2.5% to 3%. The sample was PBMCs. These receptors were taken from a woman aged 25 to 39 with multiple sclerosis.

This clonotype was counted ten times or more. The chain joins TRBV5-1 to TRBJ1-2; D uncertain. The germline gives CDR1 SGHRS, CDR2 YFSETQ. There are 15 residues in the CDR3. The V and J ends lost 0 bases and 6 bases respectively, with 15 bases between them. The CDR3, as DNA: TGCGCCAGCAGCTTGGATCGAGTAGAGTACCATGGCTACACCTTC. Protein sequence: CASSLDRVEYHGYTF. Full variable domain (remainder filled in from reference TRBV5-1 and TRBJ1-2): KAGVTQTPRYLIKTRGQQVTLSCSPISGHRSVSWYQQTPGQGLQFLFEYFSETQRNKGNFPGRFSGRQFSNSRSEMNVSTLELGDSALYLCASSLDRVEYHGYTFGSGTRLTVV.

This clonotype was recorded many times. The chain recombines TRBV12-3 or TRBV12-4 with TRBJ2-2; TRBD1 is a possible D gene (5 bases). The CDR3 length is 14 residues. V lost 7 bases, J lost 6 bases, and 15 bases lay in between. The CDR3 DNA follows: TGTGCCAGCAATCGCCCAGGGTCGGCCGGGGAGCTGTTTTTT. This translates into CASNRPGSAGELFF.

In this sample, this clonotype turned up a few times. This rearrangement joins TRBV10-3 to TRBJ1-3, with D perhaps matching TRBD1 (6 bases). The CDR3 runs 15 residues. From germline, CDR1 is ENHRY and CDR2 SYGVKD. V was shortened by 7 bases and J by 2 bases, with 15 bases between the two germline ends. CDR3 DNA sequence: TGTGCCATCACCAGATCAGGGGACCCTGGAAACACCATATATTTT. Protein product: CAITRSGDPGNTIYF.

This clonotype appeared many times. CDR3 bases: TGTGCCAGCAGCTTAACCAGGGACACTGAAGCTTTCTTT. Amino acid sequence: CASSLTRDTEAFF. The V and J genes are TRBV27 and TRBJ1-1; D is possibly TRBD1 (5 bases). The V end was cut by 6 bases, the J end by 3 bases, with 11 bases between. CDR1 and CDR2 (germline): MNHEY, SMNVEV (reference sequence). The CDR3 totals 13 residues.

In its sample, this clonotype was seen many times. This chain links TRBV5-1 with TRBJ2-1, with 10 bases lining up with TRBD1. Germline V gene lookup returns CDR1 SGHRS and CDR2 YFSETQ. The CDR3 sequence is 15 residues long. The V segment lost 4 bases and the J segment 9 bases; nucleotides outside the gene matches: 10. The CDR3 here is CASSIGTGVSAEQFF. The CDR3 DNA reads as TGCGCCAGCAGCATCGGGACAGGGGTATCCGCTGAGCAGTTCTTC. Using reference TRBV5-1 and TRBJ2-1 for the parts outside the CDR3, the full variable domain is KAGVTQTPRYLIKTRGQQVTLSCSPISGHRSVSWYQQTPGQGLQFLFEYFSETQRNKGNFPGRFSGRQFSNSRSEMNVSTLELGDSALYLCASSIGTGVSAEQFFGPGTRLTVL.

This clonotype was seen more than once but under ten times. V is TRBV3-1 and J is TRBJ2-2, with D possibly being TRBD2 (5 bases). The germline V gene encodes CDR1 LGHDT and CDR2 YNNKEL (reference sequence). V shed 5 bases and J shed 1 base, with 8 bases lying between them. The CDR3 covers 14 residues. CDR3 residues: CASSTGKNTGELFF. The CDR3, as DNA: TGTGCCAGCAGCACCGGGAAGAACACCGGGGAGCTGTTTTTT.

This clonotype occurred many times. The J gene is TRBJ1-1, the V gene TRBV12-3 or TRBV12-4; D ambiguous. The CDR3 has 13 residues. The V and J ends lost 6 bases and 1 base respectively, with 9 bases between them. The CDR3 DNA sequence: TGTGCCAGCAGCGCTCGGGGGAACACTGAAGCTTTCTTT. The encoded protein is CASSARGNTEAFF.

This clonotype was counted at least ten times. The V and J genes are TRBV20-1 and TRBJ2-2; TRBD1 matches 12 bases. CDR3 size: 15 residues. J was trimmed by 7 bases and V by 1 base; bases with no gene match: 4. Germline loops: CDR1 DFQATT, CDR2 SNEGSKA (reference sequence). CDR3 residues: CSARAGTGGIGELFF. CDR3 coding DNA: TGCAGTGCTAGAGCTGGGACAGGGGGCATCGGGGAGCTGTTTTTT.

This clonotype turned up a few times. Since a much larger clone is just one base distant, this may be a read error. V usage is TRBV20-1 and J usage is TRBJ2-3; D gene ambiguous. V lost 4 bases and J lost 7, with 6 bases in between. The V gene's germline CDR1 is DFQATT and CDR2 SNEGSKA (reference sequence). This CDR3 contains 10 residues. This chain's CDR3 is CSAMENTQYF. The CDR3 region has the DNA TGCAGTGCTATGGAAAATACGCAGTATTTT.

This clonotype was found a few times. This rearrangement joins TRBV20-1 to TRBJ1-2; no clear D. With 2 bases removed from V and 1 base from J, the gap between germline ends came to 8 bases. The CDR3 spans 13 residues. CDR1 is DFQATT, CDR2 SNEGSKA, per germline (reference sequence). CDR3 amino acids: CSARTHNNYGYTF. CDR3 bases: TGCAGTGCTAGAACGCACAATAACTATGGCTACACCTTC.

This clonotype came up many times. V gene TRBV28 combines with J gene TRBJ2-2; D ambiguous. The V end was cut by 2 bases, the J end by 1 base, with 11 bases between. Germline loops: CDR1 MDHEN, CDR2 SYDVKM. CDR3 length: 16 amino acids. CDR3 bases: TGTGCCAGCAGTTTAGGCCGGGTACAGAACACCGGGGAGCTGTTTTTT. This encodes CASSLGRVQNTGELFF.

This clonotype was counted ten times or more. A much larger clonotype is one base distant, so this may be a read error. The chain recombines TRBV20-1 with TRBJ2-1; D is unresolved. This CDR3 is built from 15 residues. Germline CDR1 DFQATT, CDR2 SNEGSKA (reference sequence). V lost 0 bases to trimming and J lost 5 bases, with 14 bases between them. CDR3 DNA: TGCAGTGCTAGAGACGCGTCGACGACCAACAATGAGCAGTTCTTC. This gives the protein CSARDASTTNNEQFF.

This clonotype was seen ten or more times. The chain uses TRBV20-1 and TRBJ2-7; 8 nucleotides align to TRBD1. Trimming at V came to 0 bases and at J to 5 bases, leaving 9 bases not matched to a gene. The CDR3 extends over 15 amino acids. Germline V CDR1 and CDR2: DFQATT, SNEGSKA (reference sequence). In nucleotides, the CDR3 is TGCAGTGCTAGAGATATACAGGGGGGACAAGACGAGCAGTACTTC. Amino acids: CSARDIQGGQDEQYF.